This entry lists 14 T cell receptor beta chains sequenced from one sample in a study of T-cell reconstitution after alpha-beta-depleted transplantation in children. A TCRbeta library incorporating unique molecular identifiers was prepared. TCRdb called the PCR reads again in MiXCR, with one record for every CDR3 protein. This table holds some 440,000 distinct CDR3 sequences, under 20% found once. Sequences were derived from PBMCs, mostly from graft donor cells, sampled 360 days after TCRalphabeta/CD19-depleted stem cell transplant. The receptor source for this set is a boy under two years old who had a stem cell transplant for Wiskott-Aldrich syndrome, so the T cells may come from the graft donor.

The chain recombines TRBV19 with TRBJ2-1; D is perhaps TRBD2 (6 bases). The germline V and J ends were trimmed by 1 base and 6 bases, with 13 bases remaining between them. Germline loops: CDR1 LNHDA, CDR2 SQIVND (reference sequence). This CDR3 spans 15 amino acids. The CDR3 nucleotides read TGTGCCAGTAGTATAGCTAGCGCCGGAGCCAATGAGCAGTTCTTC. It codes for CASSIASAGANEQFF. Based on the CDR3 plus reference TRBV19 and TRBJ2-1, the full variable domain is DGGITQSPKYLFRKEGQNVTLSCEQNLNHDAMYWYRQDPGQGLRLIYYSQIVNDFQKGDIAEGYSVSREKKESFPLTVTSAQKNPTAFYLCASSIASAGANEQFFGPGTRLTVL.

As regards this clonotype: At one of its ends the junction is not consistent with the germline gene, which may arise from a read error. The V call is TRBV12-3 or TRBV12-4, the J call TRBJ2-7; D perhaps matches TRBD2 (6 bases). The CDR3 extends over 16 amino acids. The CDR3 bases are TGTGCCAGCAGTTTACGGTCGACCTCCGCGGGATACGATCAGTACTTC. The encoded protein is CASSLRSTSAGYDQYF.

This clonotype was detected only a few times. This rearrangement joins TRBV20-1 to TRBJ2-1, with a possible D match to TRBD1 (6 bases). V gave up 0 bases and J gave up 3 bases, with 12 bases separating them. Germline V gives CDR1 DFQATT, CDR2 SNEGSKA (reference sequence). The CDR3 is 15 residues long. CDR3 sequence: CSARDWGPFYNEQFF. The CDR3 DNA follows: TGCAGTGCTAGAGATTGGGGGCCCTTCTACAATGAGCAGTTCTTC.

This clonotype was seen repeatedly, ten times or more. The V call is TRBV6-4, the J call TRBJ2-3; 13 bases are a match to TRBD2. The germline V gene encodes CDR1 MRHNA and CDR2 SNTAGT. Trimming at V came to 6 bases and at J to 4 bases, leaving 7 bases not matched to a gene. The CDR3 has 16 amino acids. The CDR3 region is CASSFTSGGAADTQYF. CDR3 nucleotides: TGTGCCAGCAGCTTCACTAGCGGGGGGGCAGCAGATACGCAGTATTTT.

The rearrangement uses TRBV5-6 and TRBJ2-7; D is ambiguous. The germline CDR1 and CDR2 sequences are SGHDT and YYEEEE. The CDR3 has 14 residues. V was clipped by 3 bases and J by 2 bases, with 12 bases between them. The CDR3: CASSSLAATYEQYF. DNA for the CDR3: TGTGCCAGCAGCTCCCTGGCAGCTACCTACGAGCAGTACTTC.

This clonotype was recorded a few times. The chain recombines TRBV20-1 with TRBJ2-1; TRBD1 is a possible D gene (5 bases). The CDR3 is 12 amino acids. Germline CDR1 is DFQATT and CDR2 is SNEGSKA (reference sequence). V lost 4 bases, J lost 3 bases, and 7 bases lay in between. CDR3 nucleotides: TGCAGTGCTACCGACAGCTACAATGAGCAGTTCTTC. It translates to CSATDSYNEQFF.

This clonotype was found many times. The chain uses TRBV29-1 and TRBJ1-2; no clear D. Between the trimmed V and J ends, which lost 3 bases and 5 bases, there was a span of 10 bases. This CDR3 is built from 12 residues. Germline loops: CDR1 SQVTM, CDR2 ANQGSEA. The CDR3 nucleotides are TGCAGCGTTGACCCTGACCTATATGGCTACACCTTC. As protein: CSVDPDLYGYTF. The full variable domain, its missing parts supplied by reference TRBV29-1 and TRBJ1-2, is SAVISQKPSRDICQRGTSLTIQCQVDSQVTMMFWYRQQPGQSLTLIATANQGSEATYESGFVIDKFPISRPNLTFSTLTVSNMSPEDSSIYLCSVDPDLYGYTFGSGTRLTVV.

Only a few counts were recorded for this clonotype. The genes are TRBV29-1 and TRBJ1-1; D remains ambiguous. This CDR3 is built from 11 residues. Germline CDR1 reads SQVTM; CDR2 reads ANQGSEA. The germline V and J ends were trimmed by 7 bases and 1 base, with 7 bases remaining between them. For the CDR3, the DNA is TGCAGCGCCCATTGGAACACTGAAGCTTTCTTT. It yields the protein CSAHWNTEAFF.

This clonotype was seen repeatedly, ten times or more. This sequence joins TRBV3-1 and TRBJ2-7; D may match TRBD1 or TRBD2 (5 bases each). The CDR3 loop spans 14 amino acids. Deletions cut 4 bases from V and 4 bases from J, with 14 bases between. Germline V gene sequence: CDR1 LGHDT, CDR2 YNNKEL (reference sequence). CDR3 residues: CASSPGLGLYEQYF. CDR3 sequence (DNA): TGTGCCAGCAGCCCGGGATTGGGGCTTTACGAGCAGTACTTC.

In this sample, this clonotype turned up many times. The V and J genes are TRBV12-3 or TRBV12-4 and TRBJ2-7, with unresolved D. Trimming took 0 bases from V and 2 from J, leaving 8 bases between them. The CDR3 runs to 14 residues. The CDR3 protein is CASSLALATYEQYF. In DNA, the CDR3 is TGTGCCAGCAGTTTAGCGCTTGCAACCTACGAGCAGTACTTC.

The chain carries TRBV6-2 or TRBV6-3 and TRBJ2-3, with 9 bases lining up with TRBD1. Germline values: CDR1 MNHEY, CDR2 SVGEGT. The V segment lost 1 base and the J segment 2 bases; nucleotides outside the gene matches: 10. The CDR3 has 18 amino acids. The CDR3 sequence is CASSYWWGQGFFTDTQYF. In nucleotides, the CDR3 is TGTGCCAGCAGTTACTGGTGGGGACAGGGCTTCTTCACAGATACGCAGTATTTT.

This clonotype was detected a few times. CDR3 region: CSAGRDSSGETQYF. CDR3 sequence (DNA): TGCAGCGCCGGACGGGACTCGAGCGGAGAGACCCAGTACTTC. The gene calls are TRBV29-1 and TRBJ2-5, with D possibly matching TRBD2 (6 bases). The CDR3 extends over 14 amino acids. CDR1 is SQVTM and CDR2 is ANQGSEA in the germline V gene. Trimming took off 7 bases at V and 4 bases at J, with 19 bases between the two ends.

This clonotype was seen a few times. The chain links TRBV5-6 to TRBJ2-7, with D perhaps TRBD1 (5 bases). CDR1 and CDR2 (germline): SGHDT, YYEEEE. Trimming took off 0 bases at V and 7 bases at J, with 11 bases between the two ends. The CDR3 spans 13 residues. CDR3 amino acids: CASSLGQFREQYF. The CDR3 nucleotides read TGTGCCAGCAGCTTGGGACAGTTCAGAGAGCAGTACTTC.

The chain is built from TRBV27 and TRBJ2-4, with 9 positions matching TRBD2. The junction had 3 bases not matched to a gene; V was cut back by 6 bases and J by 6 bases. Germline values: CDR1 MNHEY, CDR2 SMNVEV (reference sequence). This CDR3 is built from 13 residues. The CDR3 region has the DNA TGTGCCAGCAGCCTGACTAGCGGAAACATTCAGTACTTC. Translation: CASSLTSGNIQYF.